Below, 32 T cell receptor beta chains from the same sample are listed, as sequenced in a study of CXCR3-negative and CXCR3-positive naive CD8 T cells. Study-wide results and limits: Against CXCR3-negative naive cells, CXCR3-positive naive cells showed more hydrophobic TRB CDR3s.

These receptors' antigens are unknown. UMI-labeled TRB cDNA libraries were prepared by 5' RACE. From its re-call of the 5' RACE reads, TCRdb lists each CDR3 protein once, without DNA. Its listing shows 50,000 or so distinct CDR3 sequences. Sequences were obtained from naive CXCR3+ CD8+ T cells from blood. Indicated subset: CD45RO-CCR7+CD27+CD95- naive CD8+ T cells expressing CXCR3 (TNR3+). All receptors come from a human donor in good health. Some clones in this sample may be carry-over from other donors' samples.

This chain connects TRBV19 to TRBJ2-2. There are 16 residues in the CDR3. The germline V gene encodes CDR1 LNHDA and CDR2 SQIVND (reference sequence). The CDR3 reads CASSIVPSGNTGELFF.

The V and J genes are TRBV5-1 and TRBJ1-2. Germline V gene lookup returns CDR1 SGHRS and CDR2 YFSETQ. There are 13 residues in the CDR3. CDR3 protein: CASSPADLYGYTF.

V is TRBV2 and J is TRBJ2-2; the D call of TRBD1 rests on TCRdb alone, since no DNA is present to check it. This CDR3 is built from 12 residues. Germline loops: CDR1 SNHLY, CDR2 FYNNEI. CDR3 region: CASRRQGGELFF. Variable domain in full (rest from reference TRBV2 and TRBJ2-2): EPEVTQTPSHQVTQMGQEVILRCVPISNHLYFYWYRQILGQKVEFLVSFYNNEISEKSEIFDDQFSVERPDGSNFTLKIRSTKLEDSAMYFCASRRQGGELFFGEGSRLTVL.

CDR3 residues: CASSSALAVGEQFF. The chain couples TRBV6-6 to TRBJ2-1; absent DNA, TCRdb's TRBD2 call cannot be checked. Germline V gene sequence: CDR1 MNHNY, CDR2 SVGAGI (reference sequence). The CDR3 runs to 14 residues.

This CDR3 is CASSIIVQANQPQHF. The chain has TRBV19 and TRBJ1-5. The CDR3 is 15 amino acids. Germline loops: CDR1 LNHDA, CDR2 SQIVND (reference sequence).

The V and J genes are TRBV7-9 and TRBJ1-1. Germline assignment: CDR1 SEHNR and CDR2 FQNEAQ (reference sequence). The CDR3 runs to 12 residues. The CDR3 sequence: CASSLIVSEAFF.

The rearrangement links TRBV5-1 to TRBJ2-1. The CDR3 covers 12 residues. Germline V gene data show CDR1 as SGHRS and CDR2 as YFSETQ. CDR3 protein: CASSQSYNEQFF. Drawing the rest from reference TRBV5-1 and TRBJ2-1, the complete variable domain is KAGVTQTPRYLIKTRGQQVTLSCSPISGHRSVSWYQQTPGQGLQFLFEYFSETQRNKGNFPGRFSGRQFSNSRSEMNVSTLELGDSALYLCASSQSYNEQFFGPGTRLTVL.

The CDR3 spells CSVETGHPYEQYF. J is TRBJ2-7 and V is TRBV29-1; TCRdb reports TRBD1, a call that lacks DNA to check it against. Per germline, CDR1 SQVTM and CDR2 ANQGSEA. The CDR3 totals 13 residues.

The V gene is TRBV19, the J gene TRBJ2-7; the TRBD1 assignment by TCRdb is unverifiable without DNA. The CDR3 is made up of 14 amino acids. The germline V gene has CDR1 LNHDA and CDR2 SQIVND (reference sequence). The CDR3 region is CASAGPGNRYEQYF.

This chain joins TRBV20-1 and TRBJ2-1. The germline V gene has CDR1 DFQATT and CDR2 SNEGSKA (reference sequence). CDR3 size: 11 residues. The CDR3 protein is CSAPLINEQFF.

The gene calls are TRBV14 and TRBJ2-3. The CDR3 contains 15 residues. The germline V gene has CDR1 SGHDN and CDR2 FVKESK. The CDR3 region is CASSRASRPGDTQYF.

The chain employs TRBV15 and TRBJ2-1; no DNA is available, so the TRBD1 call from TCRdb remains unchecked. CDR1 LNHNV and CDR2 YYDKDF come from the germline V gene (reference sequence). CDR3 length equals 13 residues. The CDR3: CATSSGRGNEQFF. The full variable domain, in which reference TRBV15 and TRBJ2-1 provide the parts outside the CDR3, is DAMVIQNPRYQVTQFGKPVTLSCSQTLNHNVMYWYQQKSSQAPKLLFHYYDKDFNNEADTPDNFQSRRPNTSFCFLDIRSPGLGDTAMYLCATSSGRGNEQFFGPGTRLTVL.

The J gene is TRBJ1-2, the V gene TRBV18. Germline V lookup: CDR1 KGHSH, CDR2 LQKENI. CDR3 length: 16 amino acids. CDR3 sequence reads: CASSPPGQRIIYGYTF.

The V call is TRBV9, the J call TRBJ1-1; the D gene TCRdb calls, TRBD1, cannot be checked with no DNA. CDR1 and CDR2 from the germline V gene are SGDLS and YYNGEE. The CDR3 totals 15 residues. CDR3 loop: CASSLDRATNTEAFF.

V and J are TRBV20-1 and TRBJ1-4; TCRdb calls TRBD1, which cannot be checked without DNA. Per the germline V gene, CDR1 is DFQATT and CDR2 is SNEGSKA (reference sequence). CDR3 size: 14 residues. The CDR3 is CSARDDAGSEKLFF.

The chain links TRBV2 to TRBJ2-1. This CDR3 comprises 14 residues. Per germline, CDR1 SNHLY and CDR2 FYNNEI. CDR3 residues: CASSERVAIWEQFF.

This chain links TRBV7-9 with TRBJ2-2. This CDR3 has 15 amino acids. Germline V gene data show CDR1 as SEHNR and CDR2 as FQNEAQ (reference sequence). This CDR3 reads CASSLAVAVTGELFF. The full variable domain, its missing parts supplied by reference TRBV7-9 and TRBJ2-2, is DTGVSQNPRHKITKRGQNVTFRCDPISEHNRLYWYRQTLGQGPEFLTYFQNEAQLEKSRLLSDRFSAERPKGSFSTLEIQRTEQGDSAMYLCASSLAVAVTGELFFGEGSRLTVL.

The CDR3: CASSLRGTNTGELFF. The chain recombines TRBV12-3 or TRBV12-4 with TRBJ2-2. CDR3 length equals 15 residues.

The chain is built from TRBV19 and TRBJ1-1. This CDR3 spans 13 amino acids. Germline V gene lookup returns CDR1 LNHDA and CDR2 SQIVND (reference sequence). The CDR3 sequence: CASSRYAGTEAFF.

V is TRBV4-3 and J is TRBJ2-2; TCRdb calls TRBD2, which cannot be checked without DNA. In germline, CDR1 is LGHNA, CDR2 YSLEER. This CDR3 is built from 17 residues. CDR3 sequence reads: CASSQDSASGASGELFF.

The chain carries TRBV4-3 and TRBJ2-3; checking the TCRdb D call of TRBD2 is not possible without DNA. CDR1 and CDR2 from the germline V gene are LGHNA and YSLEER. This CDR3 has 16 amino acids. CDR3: CASSQATSGSTDTQYF.

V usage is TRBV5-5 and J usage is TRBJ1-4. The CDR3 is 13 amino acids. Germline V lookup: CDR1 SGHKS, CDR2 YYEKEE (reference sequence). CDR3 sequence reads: CASEGRVNEKLFF.

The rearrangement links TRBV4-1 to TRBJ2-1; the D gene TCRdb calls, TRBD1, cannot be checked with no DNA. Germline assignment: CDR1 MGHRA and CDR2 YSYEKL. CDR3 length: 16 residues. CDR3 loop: CASSQDSGAGYNEQFF.

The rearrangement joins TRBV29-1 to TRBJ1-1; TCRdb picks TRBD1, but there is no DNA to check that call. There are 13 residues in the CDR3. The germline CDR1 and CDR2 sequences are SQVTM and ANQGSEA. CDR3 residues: CSEKQGEHDEAFF.

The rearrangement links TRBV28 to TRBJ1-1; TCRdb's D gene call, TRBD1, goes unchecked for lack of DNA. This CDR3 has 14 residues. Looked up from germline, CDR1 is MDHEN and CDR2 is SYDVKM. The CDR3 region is CASSYRGGTTEAFF.

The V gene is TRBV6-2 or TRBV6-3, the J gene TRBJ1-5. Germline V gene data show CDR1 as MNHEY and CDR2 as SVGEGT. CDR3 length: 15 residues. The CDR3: CASSYGGNSNQPQHF.

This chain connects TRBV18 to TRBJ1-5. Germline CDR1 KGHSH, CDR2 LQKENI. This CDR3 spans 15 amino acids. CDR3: CASSPLWTEHQPQHF.

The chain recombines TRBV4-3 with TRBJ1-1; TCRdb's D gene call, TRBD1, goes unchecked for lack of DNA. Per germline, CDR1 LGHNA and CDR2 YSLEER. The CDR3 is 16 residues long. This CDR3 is CASSQDRQLLGAEAFF.

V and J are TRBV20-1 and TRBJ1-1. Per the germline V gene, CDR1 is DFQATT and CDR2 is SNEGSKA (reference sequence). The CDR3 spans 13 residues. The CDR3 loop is CSARDVKNTEAFF.

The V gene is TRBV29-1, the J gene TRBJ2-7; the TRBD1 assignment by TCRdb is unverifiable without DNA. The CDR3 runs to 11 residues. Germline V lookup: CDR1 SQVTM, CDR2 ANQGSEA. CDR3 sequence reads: CSASGIYGQYF.

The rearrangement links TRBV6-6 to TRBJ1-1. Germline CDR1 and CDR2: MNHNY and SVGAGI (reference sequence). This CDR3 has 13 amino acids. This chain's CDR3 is CASSPAMNTEAFF.

CDR3 sequence: CASSHLAGGAPRQETQYF. The chain is built from TRBV4-2 and TRBJ2-5; the TCRdb call, TRBD2, lacks DNA for checking. Per germline, CDR1 LGHNA and CDR2 YNFKEQ. This CDR3 region has 18 residues.